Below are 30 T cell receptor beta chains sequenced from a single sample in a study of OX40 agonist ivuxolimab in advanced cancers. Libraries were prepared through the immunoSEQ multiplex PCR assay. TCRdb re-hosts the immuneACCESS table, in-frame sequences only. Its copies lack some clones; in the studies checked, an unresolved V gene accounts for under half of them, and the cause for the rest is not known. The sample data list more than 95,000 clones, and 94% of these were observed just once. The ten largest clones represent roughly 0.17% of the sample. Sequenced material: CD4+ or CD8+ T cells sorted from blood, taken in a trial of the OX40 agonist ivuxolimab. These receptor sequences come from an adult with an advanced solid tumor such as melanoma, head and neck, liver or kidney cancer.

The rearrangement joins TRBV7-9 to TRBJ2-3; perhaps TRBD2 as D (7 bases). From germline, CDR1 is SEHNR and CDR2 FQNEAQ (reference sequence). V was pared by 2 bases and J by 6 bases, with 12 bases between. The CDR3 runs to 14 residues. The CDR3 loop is CASSLNREGDTQYF. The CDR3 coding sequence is TGTGCCAGCAGCTTAAACAGGGAGGGCGATACGCAGTATTTT.

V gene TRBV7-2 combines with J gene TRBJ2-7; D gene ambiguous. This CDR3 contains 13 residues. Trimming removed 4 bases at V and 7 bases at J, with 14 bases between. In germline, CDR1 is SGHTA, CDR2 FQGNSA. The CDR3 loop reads CASSSGKGYEQYF. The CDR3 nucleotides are TGTGCCAGCAGCTCCGGAAAGGGATATGAGCAGTACTTC.

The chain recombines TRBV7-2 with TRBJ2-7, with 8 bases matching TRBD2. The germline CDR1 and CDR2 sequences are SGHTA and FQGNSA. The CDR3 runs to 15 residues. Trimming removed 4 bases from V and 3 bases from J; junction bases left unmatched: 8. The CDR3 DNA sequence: TGTGCCAGCAGCTCAAGGACTAGCCCGATCTACGAGCAGTACTTC. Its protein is CASSSRTSPIYEQYF.

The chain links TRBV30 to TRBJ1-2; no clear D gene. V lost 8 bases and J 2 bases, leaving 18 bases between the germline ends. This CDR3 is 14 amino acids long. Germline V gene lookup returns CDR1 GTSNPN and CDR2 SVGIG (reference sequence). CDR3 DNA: TGTGCCAGTGTATGGCGCAAAGCGAACTATGGCTACACCTTC. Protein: CASVWRKANYGYTF.

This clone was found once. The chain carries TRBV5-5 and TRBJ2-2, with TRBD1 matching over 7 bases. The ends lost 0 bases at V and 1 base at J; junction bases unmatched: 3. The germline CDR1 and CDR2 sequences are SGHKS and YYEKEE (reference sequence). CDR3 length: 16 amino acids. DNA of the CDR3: TGTGCCAGCAGCTTGGGACAGGGTCGGAACACCGGGGAGCTGTTTTTT. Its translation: CASSLGQGRNTGELFF. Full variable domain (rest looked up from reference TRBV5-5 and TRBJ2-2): DAGVTQSPTHLIKTRGQQVTLRCSPISGHKSVSWYQQVLGQGPQFIFQYYEKEERGRGNFPDRFSARQFPNYSSELNVNALLLGDSALYLCASSLGQGRNTGELFFGEGSRLTVL.

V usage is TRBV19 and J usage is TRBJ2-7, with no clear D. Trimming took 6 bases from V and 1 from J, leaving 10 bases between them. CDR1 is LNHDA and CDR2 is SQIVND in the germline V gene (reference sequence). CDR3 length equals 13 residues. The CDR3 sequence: CASRSGPSYEQYF. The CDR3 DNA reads TGTGCCAGTAGAAGTGGGCCATCCTACGAGCAGTACTTC.

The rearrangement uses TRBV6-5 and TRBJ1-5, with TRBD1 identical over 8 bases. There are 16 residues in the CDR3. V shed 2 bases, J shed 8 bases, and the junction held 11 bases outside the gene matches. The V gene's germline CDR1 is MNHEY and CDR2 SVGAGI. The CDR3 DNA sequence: TGTGCCAGCAGTTACAGCCTACAGGGGGTTAGGAAGCCCCAGCATTTT. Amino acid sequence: CASSYSLQGVRKPQHF.

The CDR3 bases are TGTGCCAGCAGCTTACACAGTCCCGGGACTAGCGGGGACAGGGAGCAGTTCTTC. Its translation is CASSLHSPGTSGDREQFF. The gene calls are TRBV11-1 and TRBJ2-1; TRBD2 matches 13 bases. Looked up from germline, CDR1 is SGHAT and CDR2 is FQDESV (reference sequence). The CDR3 contains 18 residues. V lost 2 bases to trimming and J lost 10 bases; unmatched junction nucleotides: 14. Drawing the rest from reference TRBV11-1 and TRBJ2-1, the complete variable domain is EAEVAQSPRYKITEKSQAVAFWCDPISGHATLYWYRQILGQGPELLVQFQDESVVDDSQLPKDRFSAERLKGVDSTLKIQPAELGDSAMYLCASSLHSPGTSGDREQFFGPGTRLTVL.

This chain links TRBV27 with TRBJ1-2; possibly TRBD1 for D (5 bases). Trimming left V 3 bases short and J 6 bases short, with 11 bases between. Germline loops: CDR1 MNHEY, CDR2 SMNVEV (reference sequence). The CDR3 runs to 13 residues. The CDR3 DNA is TGTGCCAGCAGTTTCTTCAGGGAGGATGGCTACACCTTC. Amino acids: CASSFFREDGYTF.

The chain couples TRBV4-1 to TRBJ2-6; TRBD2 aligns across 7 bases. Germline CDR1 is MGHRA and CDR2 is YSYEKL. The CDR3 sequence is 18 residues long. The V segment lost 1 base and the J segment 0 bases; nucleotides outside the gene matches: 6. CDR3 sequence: CASSQGGGPHSGANVLTF. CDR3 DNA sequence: TGCGCCAGCAGCCAAGGGGGGGGACCGCACTCTGGGGCCAACGTCCTGACTTTC.

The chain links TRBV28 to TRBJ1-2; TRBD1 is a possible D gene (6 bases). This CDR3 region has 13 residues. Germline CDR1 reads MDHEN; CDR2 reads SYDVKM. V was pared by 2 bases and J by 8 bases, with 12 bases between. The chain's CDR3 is CASSLGSGVGYTF. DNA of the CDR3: TGTGCCAGCAGTTTAGGCTCAGGGGTCGGCTACACCTTC.

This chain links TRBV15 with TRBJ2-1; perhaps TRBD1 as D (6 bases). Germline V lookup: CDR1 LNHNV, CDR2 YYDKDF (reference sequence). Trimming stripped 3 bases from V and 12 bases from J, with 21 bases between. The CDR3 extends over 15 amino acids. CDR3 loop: CATSRGAGDNSRQFF. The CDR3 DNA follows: TGTGCCACCAGCAGGGGGGCAGGGGACAACAGCAGGCAGTTCTTC.

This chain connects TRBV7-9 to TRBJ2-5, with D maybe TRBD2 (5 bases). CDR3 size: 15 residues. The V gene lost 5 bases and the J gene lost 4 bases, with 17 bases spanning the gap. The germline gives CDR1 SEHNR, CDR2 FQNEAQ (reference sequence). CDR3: CASSQDGLAGETQYF. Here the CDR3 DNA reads TGTGCCAGCAGCCAAGATGGGCTAGCAGGAGAGACCCAGTACTTC.

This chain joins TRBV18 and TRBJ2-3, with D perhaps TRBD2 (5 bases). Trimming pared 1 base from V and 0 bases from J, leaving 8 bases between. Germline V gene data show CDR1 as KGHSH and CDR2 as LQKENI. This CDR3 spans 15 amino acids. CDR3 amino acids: CASSPRGQSTDTQYF. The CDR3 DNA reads TGTGCCAGCTCACCACGAGGGCAGAGCACAGATACGCAGTATTTT.

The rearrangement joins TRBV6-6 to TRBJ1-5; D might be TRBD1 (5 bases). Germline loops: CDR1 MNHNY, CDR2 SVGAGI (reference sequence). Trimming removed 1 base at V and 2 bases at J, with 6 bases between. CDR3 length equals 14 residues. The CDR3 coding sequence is TGTGCCAGCAGTTACTGGGGGGGCAATCAGCCCCAGCATTTT. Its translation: CASSYWGGNQPQHF.

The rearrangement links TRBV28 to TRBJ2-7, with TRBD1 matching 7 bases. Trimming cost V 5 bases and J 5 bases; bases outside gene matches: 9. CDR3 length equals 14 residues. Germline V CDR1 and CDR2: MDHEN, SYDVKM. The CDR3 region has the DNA TGTGCCAGCAGTGTTGACAGGGTGGGCCACGAGCAGTACTTC. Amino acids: CASSVDRVGHEQYF. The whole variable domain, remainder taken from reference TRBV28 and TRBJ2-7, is DVKVTQSSRYLVKRTGEKVFLECVQDMDHENMFWYRQDPGLGLRLIYFSYDVKMKEKGDIPEGYSVSREKKERFSLILESASTNQTSMYLCASSVDRVGHEQYFGPGTRLTVT.

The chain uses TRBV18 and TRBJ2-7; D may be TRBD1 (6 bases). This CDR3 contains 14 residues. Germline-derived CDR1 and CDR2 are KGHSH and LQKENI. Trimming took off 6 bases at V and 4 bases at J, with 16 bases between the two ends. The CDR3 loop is CASSLKGVVYEQYF. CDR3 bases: TGTGCCAGCTCCCTGAAGGGGGTTGTTTACGAGCAGTACTTC. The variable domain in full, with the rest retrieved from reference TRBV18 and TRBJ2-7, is NAGVMQNPRHLVRRRGQEARLRCSPMKGHSHVYWYRQLPEEGLKFMVYLQKENIIDESGMPKERFSAEFPKEGPSILRIQQVVRGDSAAYFCASSLKGVVYEQYFGPGTRLTVT.

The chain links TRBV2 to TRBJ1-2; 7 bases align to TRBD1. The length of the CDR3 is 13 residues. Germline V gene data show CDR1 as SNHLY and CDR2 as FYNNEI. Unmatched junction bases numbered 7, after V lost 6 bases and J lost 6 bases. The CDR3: CASRSGGPNGYTF. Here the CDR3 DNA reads TGTGCCAGCAGGTCAGGGGGGCCCAATGGCTACACCTTC.

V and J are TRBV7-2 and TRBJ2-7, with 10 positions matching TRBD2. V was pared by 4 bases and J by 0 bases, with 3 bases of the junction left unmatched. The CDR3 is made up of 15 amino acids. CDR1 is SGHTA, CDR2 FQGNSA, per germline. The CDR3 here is CASSSTSGNSYEQYF. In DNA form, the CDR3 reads TGTGCCAGCAGCTCCACTAGCGGGAACTCCTACGAGCAGTACTTC.

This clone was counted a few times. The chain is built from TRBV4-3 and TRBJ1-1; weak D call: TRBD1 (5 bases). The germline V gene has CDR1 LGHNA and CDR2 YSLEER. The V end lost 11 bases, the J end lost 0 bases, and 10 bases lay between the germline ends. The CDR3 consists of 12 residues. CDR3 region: CAAGGLNTEAFF. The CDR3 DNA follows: TGCGCCGCGGGGGGGTTGAACACTGAAGCTTTCTTT.

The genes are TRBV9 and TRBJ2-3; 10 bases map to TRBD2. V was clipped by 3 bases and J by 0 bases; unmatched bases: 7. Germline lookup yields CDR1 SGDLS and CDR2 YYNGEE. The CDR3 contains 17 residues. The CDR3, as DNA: TGTGCCAGCAGCGCCATAGCGGGAGGCATAAGCACAGATACGCAGTATTTT. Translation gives CASSAIAGGISTDTQYF.

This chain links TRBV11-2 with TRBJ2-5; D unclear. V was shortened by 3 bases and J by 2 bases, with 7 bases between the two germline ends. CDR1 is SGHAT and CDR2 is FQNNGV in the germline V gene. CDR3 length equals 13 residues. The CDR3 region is CASSFSPQETQYF. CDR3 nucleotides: TGTGCCAGCAGCTTTTCGCCACAAGAGACCCAGTACTTC.

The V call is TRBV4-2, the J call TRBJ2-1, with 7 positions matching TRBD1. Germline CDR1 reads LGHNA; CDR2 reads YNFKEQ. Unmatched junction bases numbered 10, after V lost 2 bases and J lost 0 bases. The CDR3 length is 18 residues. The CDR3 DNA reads TGTGCCAGCAGCCAACCGACACAGGGGATAAGCTCCTACAATGAGCAGTTCTTC. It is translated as CASSQPTQGISSYNEQFF.

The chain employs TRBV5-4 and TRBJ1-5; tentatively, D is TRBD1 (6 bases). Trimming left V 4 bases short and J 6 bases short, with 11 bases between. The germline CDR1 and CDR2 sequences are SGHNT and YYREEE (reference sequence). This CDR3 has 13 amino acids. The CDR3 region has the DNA TGTGCCAGCAGCCCAGGGGACGGTCAGCCCCAGCATTTT. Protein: CASSPGDGQPQHF.

CDR3 nucleotide sequence: TGTGCCAGTAGTAAGGACGTTAACTATGGCTACACCTTC. It specifies CASSKDVNYGYTF. The chain employs TRBV19 and TRBJ1-2, with D unresolved. Germline CDR1 reads LNHDA; CDR2 reads SQIVND (reference sequence). V was cut by 4 bases and J by 1 base, with 7 bases left in between. The CDR3 is 13 amino acids.

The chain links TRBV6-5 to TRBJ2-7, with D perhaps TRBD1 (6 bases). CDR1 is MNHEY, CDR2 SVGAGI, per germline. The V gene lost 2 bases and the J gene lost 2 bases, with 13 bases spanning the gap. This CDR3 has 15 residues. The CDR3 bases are TGTGCCAGCAGTTACAATGTGGGGGCGCCCTACGAGCAGTACTTC. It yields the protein CASSYNVGAPYEQYF.

Here the CDR3 DNA reads TGTGCCAGCAGTGACTCGAGTTCTCACAATGAGCAGTTCTTC. This translates into CASSDSSSHNEQFF. The J gene is TRBJ2-1, the V gene TRBV6-4; D call uncertain. The CDR3 is made up of 14 amino acids. V gave up 0 bases and J gave up 5 bases, with 8 bases separating them. Germline CDR1 is MRHNA and CDR2 is SNTAGT.

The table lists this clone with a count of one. The CDR3 here is CASISDRIMNTEAFF. For the CDR3, the DNA is TGTGCCAGCATCTCCGACAGAATCATGAACACTGAAGCTTTCTTT. V gene TRBV7-8 combines with J gene TRBJ1-1; tentatively, D is TRBD1 (5 bases). Germline V lookup: CDR1 SGHVS, CDR2 FQNEAQ. Trimming left V 7 bases short and J 0 bases short, with 15 bases between. This CDR3 region has 15 residues.

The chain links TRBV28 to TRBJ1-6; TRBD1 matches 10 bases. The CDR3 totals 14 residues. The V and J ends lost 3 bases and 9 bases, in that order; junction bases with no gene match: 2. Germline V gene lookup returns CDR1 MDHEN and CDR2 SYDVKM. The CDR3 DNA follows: TGTGCCAGCAGTTTGGGACAGGGGAGTTCACCCCTCCACTTT. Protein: CASSLGQGSSPLHF.

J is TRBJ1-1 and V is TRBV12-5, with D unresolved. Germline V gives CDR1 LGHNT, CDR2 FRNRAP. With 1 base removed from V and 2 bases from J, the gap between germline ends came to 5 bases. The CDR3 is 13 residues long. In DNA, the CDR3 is TGTGCTAGTGGTTTGGAGGGAAACACTGAAGCTTTCTTT. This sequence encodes CASGLEGNTEAFF.